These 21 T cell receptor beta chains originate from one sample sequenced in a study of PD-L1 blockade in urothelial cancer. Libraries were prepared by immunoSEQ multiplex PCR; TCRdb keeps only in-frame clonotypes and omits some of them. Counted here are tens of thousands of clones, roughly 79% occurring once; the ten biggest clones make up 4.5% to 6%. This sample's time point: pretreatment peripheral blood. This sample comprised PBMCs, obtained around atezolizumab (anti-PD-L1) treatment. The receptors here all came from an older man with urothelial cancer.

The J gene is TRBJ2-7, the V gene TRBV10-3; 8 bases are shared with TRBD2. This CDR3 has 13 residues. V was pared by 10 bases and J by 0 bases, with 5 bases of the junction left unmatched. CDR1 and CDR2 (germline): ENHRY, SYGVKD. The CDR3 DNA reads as TGTGCCACGGTCGGGGGGGGCTCCTACGAGCAGTACTTC. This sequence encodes CATVGGGSYEQYF.

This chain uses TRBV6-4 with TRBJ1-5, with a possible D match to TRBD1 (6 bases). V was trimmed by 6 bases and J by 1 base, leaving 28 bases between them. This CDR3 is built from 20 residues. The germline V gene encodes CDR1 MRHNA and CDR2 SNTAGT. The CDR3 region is CASRHYWGCQGKRSNQPQHF. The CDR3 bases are TGTGCCAGCAGACACTACTGGGGGTGTCAGGGGAAGAGGAGCAATCAGCCCCAGCATTTT.

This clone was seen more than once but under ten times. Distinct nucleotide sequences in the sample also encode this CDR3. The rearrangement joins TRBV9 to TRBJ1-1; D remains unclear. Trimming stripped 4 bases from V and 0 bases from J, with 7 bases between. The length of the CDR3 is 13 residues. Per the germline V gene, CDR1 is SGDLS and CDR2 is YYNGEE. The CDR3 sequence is CASSLQMNTEAFF. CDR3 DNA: TGTGCCAGCAGCTTGCAGATGAACACTGAAGCTTTCTTT. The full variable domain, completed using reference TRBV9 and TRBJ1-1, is DSGVTQTPKHLITATGQRVTLRCSPRSGDLSVYWYQQSLDQGLQFLIQYYNGEERAKGNILERFSAQQFPDLHSELNLSSLELGDSALYFCASSLQMNTEAFFGQGTRLTVV.

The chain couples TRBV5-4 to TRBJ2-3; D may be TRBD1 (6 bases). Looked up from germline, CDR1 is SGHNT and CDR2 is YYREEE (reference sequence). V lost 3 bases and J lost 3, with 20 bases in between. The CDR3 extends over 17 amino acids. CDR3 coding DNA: TGTGCCAGCAGCTCACCTGAACAGGGTCGGACAACAGATACGCAGTATTTT. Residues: CASSSPEQGRTTDTQYF. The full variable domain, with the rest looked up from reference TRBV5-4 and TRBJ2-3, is ETGVTQSPTHLIKTRGQQVTLRCSSQSGHNTVSWYQQALGQGPQFIFQYYREEENGRGNFPPRFSGLQFPNYSSELNVNALELDDSALYLCASSSPEQGRTTDTQYFGPGTRLTVL.

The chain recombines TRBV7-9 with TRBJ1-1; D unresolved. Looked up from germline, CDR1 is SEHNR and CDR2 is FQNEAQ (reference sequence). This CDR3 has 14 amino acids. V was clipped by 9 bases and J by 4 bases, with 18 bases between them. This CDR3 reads CASLRGGSGTEAFF. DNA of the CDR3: TGTGCCAGTTTGCGGGGTGGGTCGGGCACTGAAGCTTTCTTT.

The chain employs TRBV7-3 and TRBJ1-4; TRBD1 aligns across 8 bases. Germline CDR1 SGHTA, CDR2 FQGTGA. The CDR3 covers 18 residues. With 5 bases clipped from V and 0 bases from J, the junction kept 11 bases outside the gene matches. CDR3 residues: CASSPRDRLNTTNEKLFF. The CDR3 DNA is TGTGCCAGCAGCCCAAGGGACAGGTTAAACACAACTAATGAAAAACTGTTTTTT.

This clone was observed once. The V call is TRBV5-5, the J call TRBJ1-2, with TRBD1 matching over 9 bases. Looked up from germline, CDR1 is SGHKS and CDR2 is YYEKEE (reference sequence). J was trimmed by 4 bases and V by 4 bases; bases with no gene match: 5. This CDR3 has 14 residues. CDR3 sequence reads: CASSRQGGFYGYTF. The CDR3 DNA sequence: TGTGCCAGCAGCCGACAGGGGGGGTTCTATGGCTACACCTTC.

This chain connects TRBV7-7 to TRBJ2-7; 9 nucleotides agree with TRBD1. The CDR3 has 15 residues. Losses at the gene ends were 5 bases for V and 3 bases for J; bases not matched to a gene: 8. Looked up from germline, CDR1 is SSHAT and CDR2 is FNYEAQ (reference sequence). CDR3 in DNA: TGTGCCAGCAGCCTCCGGGACAGGGTTGTCTACGAGCAGTACTTC. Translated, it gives CASSLRDRVVYEQYF.

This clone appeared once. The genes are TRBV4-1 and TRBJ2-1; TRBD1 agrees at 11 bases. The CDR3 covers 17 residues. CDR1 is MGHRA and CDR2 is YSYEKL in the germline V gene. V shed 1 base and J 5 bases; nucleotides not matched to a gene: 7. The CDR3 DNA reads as TGCGCCAGCAGCCAAGTACCGGGACAGGGGGTTAACAATGAGCAGTTCTTC. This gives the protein CASSQVPGQGVNNEQFF.

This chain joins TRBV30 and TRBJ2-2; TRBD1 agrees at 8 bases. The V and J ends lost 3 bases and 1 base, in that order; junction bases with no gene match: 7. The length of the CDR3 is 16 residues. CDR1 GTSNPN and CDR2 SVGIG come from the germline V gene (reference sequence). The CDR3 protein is CAWRISGTGNTGELFF. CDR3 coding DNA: TGTGCCTGGAGGATATCCGGGACAGGGAACACCGGGGAGCTGTTTTTT.

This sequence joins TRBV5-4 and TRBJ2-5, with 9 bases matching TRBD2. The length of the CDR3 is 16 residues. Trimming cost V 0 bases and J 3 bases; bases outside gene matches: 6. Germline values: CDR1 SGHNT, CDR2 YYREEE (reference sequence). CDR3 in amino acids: CASSLGSSGAEETQYF. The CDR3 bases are TGTGCCAGCAGCTTGGGGTCTAGCGGGGCCGAAGAGACCCAGTACTTC.

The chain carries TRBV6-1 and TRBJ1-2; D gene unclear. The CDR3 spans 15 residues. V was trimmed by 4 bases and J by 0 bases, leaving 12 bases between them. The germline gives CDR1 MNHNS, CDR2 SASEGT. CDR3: CASSGEEKANYGYTF. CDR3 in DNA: TGTGCCAGCAGTGGAGAGGAAAAGGCTAACTATGGCTACACCTTC.

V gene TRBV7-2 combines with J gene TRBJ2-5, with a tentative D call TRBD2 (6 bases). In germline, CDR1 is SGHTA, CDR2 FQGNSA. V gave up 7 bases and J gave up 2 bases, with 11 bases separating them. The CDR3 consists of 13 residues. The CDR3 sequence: CASISGVQETQYF. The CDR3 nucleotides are TGTGCCAGCATATCGGGGGTTCAAGAGACCCAGTACTTC.

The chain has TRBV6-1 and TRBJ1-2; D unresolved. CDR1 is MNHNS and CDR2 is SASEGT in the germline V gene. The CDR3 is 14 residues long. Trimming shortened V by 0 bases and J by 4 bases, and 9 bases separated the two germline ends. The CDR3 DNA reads TGTGCCAGCAGTGAAGCGACTCTAATCTATGGCTACACCTTC. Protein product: CASSEATLIYGYTF.

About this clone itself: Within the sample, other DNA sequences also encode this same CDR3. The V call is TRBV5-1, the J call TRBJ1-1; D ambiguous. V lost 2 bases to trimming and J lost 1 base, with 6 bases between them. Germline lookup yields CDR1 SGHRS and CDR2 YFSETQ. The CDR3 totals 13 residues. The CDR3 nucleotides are TGCGCCAGCAGCTTTTCCAGGAACACTGAAGCTTTCTTT. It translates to CASSFSRNTEAFF. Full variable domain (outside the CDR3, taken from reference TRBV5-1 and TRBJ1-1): KAGVTQTPRYLIKTRGQQVTLSCSPISGHRSVSWYQQTPGQGLQFLFEYFSETQRNKGNFPGRFSGRQFSNSRSEMNVSTLELGDSALYLCASSFSRNTEAFFGQGTRLTVV.

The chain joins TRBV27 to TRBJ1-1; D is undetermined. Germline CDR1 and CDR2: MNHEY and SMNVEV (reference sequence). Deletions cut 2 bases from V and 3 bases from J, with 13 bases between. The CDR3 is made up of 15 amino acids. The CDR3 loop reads CASSLDGRIDTEAFF. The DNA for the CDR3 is TGTGCCAGCAGTTTAGACGGCAGGATAGACACTGAAGCTTTCTTT.

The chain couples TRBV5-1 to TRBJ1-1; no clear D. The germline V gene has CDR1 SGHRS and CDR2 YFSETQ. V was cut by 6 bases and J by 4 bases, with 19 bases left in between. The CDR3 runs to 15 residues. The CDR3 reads CASTSQTGAGTEAFF. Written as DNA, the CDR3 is TGCGCCAGCACGTCCCAGACTGGAGCGGGCACTGAAGCTTTCTTT.

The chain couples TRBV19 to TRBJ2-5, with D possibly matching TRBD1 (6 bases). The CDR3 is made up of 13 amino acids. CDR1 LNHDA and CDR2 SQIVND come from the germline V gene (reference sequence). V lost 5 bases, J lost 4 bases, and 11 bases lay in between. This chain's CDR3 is CASSLQGAETQYF. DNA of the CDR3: TGTGCCAGTAGTTTACAGGGAGCAGAGACCCAGTACTTC.

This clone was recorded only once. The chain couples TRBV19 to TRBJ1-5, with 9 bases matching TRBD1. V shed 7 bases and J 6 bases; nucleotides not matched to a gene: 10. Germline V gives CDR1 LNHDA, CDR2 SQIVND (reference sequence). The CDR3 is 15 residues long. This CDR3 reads CASTHRDRATQPQHF. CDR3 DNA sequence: TGTGCCAGTACTCACCGGGACAGGGCGACTCAGCCCCAGCATTTT.

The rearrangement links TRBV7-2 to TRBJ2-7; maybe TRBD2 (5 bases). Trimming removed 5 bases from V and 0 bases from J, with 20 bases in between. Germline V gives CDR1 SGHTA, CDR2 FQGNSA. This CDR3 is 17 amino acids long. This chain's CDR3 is CASSIVGGSEPSYEQYF. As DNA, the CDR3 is TGTGCCAGCAGCATAGTGGGTGGGAGCGAACCCTCCTACGAGCAGTACTTC. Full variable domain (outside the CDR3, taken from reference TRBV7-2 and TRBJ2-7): GAGVSQSPSNKVTEKGKDVELRCDPISGHTALYWYRQSLGQGLEFLIYFQGNSAPDKSGLPSDRFSAERTGGSVSTLTIQRTQQEDSAVYLCASSIVGGSEPSYEQYFGPGTRLTVT.

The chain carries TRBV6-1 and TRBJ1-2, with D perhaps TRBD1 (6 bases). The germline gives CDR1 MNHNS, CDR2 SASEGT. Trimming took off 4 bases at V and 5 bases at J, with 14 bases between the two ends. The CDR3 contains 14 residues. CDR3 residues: CASSVIQGEYGYTF. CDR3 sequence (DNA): TGTGCCAGCAGTGTGATACAGGGCGAATATGGCTACACCTTC.